This entry concerns a single T cell receptor (beta chain). Its antigen is as yet unknown. The data were taken from a study of post-analysis software for immune sequencing data. Whole-study context: Relapsing-remitting, secondary progressive and progressive-relapsing multiple sclerosis were all included among the disease courses. General study points: A significant reduction in normalized Chao1 diversity was observed in multiple sclerosis patients versus controls.

Unique molecular identifiers were present in the TCR beta cDNA libraries. T cells numbering about 0.95 to 11 million gave rise to roughly 0.5 million cDNA molecules. TCRdb analysed the PCR reads with MiXCR anew, one entry per CDR3 protein. Of about 800,000 distinct CDR3 sequences listed, roughly 27% are singletons. The source is a girl aged 10-17 years with multiple sclerosis. The sequenced sample consisted of blood.

The CDR3 DNA follows: TGTGCCAGCAGTTTGGCGGACGGCATTTACAATGAGCAGTTCTTC. Residues: CASSLADGIYNEQFF. This chain joins TRBV28 and TRBJ2-1, with no clear D. This CDR3 spans 15 amino acids. The ends were cut back, 3 bases at V and 4 bases at J, with 13 bases in the middle. Germline values: CDR1 MDHEN, CDR2 SYDVKM.